This T cell receptor beta chain was recovered during a study of blood T cell repertoires in COVID-19. About the research overall: The United States, Italy and Spain were the sources of the acute and convalescent COVID-19 samples. T cells, B-cell-depleted T cells, or PBMCs supplied cDNA or gDNA.

Authors' data handling: Reference gene primer amplification in the assay estimated nucleated cell counts. The method was immunoSEQ multiplex PCR; TCRdb's version includes in-frame clones alone and lacks a portion of them. From that table come the V and J calls and clone size; the DNA was used to work out D and trimming. The sample holds approximately 170,000 clones, around 82% seen once. CDR3 length equals 13 residues. The germline V gene has CDR1 SGHTA and CDR2 FQGNSA. Unmatched junction bases numbered 3, after V lost 7 bases and J lost 1 base. This clonotype was sampled from a woman aged 80 or over with acute or convalescent COVID-19. The chain combines TRBV7-2 with TRBJ1-1, with TRBD1 identical over 7 bases. The source material was peripheral blood. The CDR3 sequence is CASKGTENTEAFF. CDR3 nucleotides: TGTGCCAGCAAAGGGACAGAGAACACTGAAGCTTTCTTT. Combining the CDR3 with reference TRBV7-2 and TRBJ1-1 gives the whole variable domain GAGVSQSPSNKVTEKGKDVELRCDPISGHTALYWYRQSLGQGLEFLIYFQGNSAPDKSGLPSDRFSAERTGGSVSTLTIQRTQQEDSAVYLCASKGTENTEAFFGQGTRLTVV.